The clone carrying this T cell receptor (beta chain) occurred many times. Its specificity is not known. The use of a sample-barcoded 5' primer and a J-beta primer mix characterized a second PCR of about 7 to 12 cycles. TCRdb passed the 5' RACE reads through MiXCR, listing each CDR3 protein once. The sample shows about 1.6 million distinct CDR3 sequences, around 35% of them seen only once. These data come from a study of blood T cells in healthy people across ages. Study findings and constraints: The recorded TCR beta diversity per million T cells decreased in a roughly linear manner with age.

At least 6 micrograms of total RNA were extracted per sample. This CDR3 is 16 amino acids long. V was shortened by 6 bases and J by 4 bases, with 21 bases between the two germline ends. The sequencing input was blood. The TCR comes from a woman in her twenties or thirties in good health. The chain recombines TRBV12-3 or TRBV12-4 with TRBJ1-2, with a weak D call TRBD1 (5 bases). CDR3 amino acids: CASSLLTEGTGYGYTF. The DNA for the CDR3 is TGTGCCAGCAGCCTGCTTACAGAGGGGACTGGCTATGGCTACACCTTC.